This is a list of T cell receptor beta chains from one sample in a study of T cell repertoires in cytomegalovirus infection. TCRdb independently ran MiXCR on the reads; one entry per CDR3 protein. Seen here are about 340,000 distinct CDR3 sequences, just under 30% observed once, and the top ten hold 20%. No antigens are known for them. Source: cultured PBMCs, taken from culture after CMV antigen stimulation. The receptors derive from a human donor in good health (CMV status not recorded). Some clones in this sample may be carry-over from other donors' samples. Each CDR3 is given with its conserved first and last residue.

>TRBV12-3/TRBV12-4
CATQEGLGNQPQHF
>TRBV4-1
CASSQEPGAYTQYF
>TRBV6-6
CASSYSVAGGINEQFF
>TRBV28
CASSLETGTETQYF
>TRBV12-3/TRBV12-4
CASSSTGTIPEAFF
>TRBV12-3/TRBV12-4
CASSFGGVGNQPQHF
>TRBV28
CASTFGVDSAGYTF
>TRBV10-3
CAISDLIGTEAFF
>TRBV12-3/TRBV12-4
CASSLYTDIYGYTF
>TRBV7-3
CASSETGAVQFF
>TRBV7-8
CASSGTGSETQYF
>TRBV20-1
CSARLTAALRDSLLPDTQYF
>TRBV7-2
CASSRGTGAQVYGYTF
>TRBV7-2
CASSLGRGAGAEAFF
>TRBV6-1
CASPAWDAGNEQFF
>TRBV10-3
CAILAGKENEQFF
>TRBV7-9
CASSRGSGTMNSPLHF
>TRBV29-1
CSVEASGGTDTQYF
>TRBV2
CASRGTGGPPNYGYTF
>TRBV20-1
CSARDPRSKHYEQYF
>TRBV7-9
CASSPDDGYTF
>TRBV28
CASSLQGAIGYTF
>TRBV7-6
CASSLAPGLRDEQYF
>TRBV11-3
CASSSRPDGIQYF
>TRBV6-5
CASRAGTGGNQPQHF
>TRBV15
CATSGTGVFMYEQYF